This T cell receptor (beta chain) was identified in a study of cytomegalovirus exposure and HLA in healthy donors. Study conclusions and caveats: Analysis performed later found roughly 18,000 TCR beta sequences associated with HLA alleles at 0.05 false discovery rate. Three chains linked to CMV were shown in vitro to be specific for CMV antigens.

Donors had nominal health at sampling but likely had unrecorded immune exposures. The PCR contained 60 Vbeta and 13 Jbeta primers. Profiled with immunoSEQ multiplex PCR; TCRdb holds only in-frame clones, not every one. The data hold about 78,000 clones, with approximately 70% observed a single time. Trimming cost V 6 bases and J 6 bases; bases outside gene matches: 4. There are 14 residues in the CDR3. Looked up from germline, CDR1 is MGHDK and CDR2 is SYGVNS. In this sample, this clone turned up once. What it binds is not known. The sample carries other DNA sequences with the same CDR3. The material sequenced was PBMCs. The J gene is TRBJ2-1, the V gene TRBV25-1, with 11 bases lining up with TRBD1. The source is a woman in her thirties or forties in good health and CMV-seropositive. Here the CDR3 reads CASSEGTGGNEQFF. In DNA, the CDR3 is TGTGCCAGCAGCGAAGGGACAGGGGGCAATGAGCAGTTCTTC.